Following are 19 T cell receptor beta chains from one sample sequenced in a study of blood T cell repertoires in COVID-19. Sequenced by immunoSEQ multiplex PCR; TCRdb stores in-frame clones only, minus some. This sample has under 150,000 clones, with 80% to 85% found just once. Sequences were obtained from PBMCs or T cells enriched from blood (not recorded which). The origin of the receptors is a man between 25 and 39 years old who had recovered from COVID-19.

CDR3 coding DNA: TGTGCCAGCAGCGTAGGAGGAAAGGACACTGAAGCTTTCTTT. Protein product: CASSVGGKDTEAFF. The chain joins TRBV9 to TRBJ1-1; D is undetermined. Germline V lookup: CDR1 SGDLS, CDR2 YYNGEE. The V end was cut by 0 bases, the J end by 3 bases, with 9 bases between. The CDR3 is 14 amino acids.

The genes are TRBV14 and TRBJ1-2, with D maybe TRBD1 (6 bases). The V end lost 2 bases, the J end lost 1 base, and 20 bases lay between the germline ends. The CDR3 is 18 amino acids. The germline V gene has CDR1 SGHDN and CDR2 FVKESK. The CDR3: CASSQLSFQGTLNYGYTF. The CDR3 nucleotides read TGTGCCAGCAGCCAATTATCCTTCCAGGGGACGCTTAACTATGGCTACACCTTC.

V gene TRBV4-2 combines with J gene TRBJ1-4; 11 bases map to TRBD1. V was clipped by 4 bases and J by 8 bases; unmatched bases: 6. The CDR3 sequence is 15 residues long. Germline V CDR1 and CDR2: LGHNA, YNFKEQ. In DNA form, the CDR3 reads TGTGCCAGCAGCCCTCCGGGACAGGGGGGAGAAAAACTGTTTTTT. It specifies CASSPPGQGGEKLFF.

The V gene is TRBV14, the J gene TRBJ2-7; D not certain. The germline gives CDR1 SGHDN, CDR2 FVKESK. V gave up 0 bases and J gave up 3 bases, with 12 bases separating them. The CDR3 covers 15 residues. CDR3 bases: TGTGCCAGCAGCCAAGATGAGAGAGGTTTCTACGAGCAGTACTTC. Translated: CASSQDERGFYEQYF.

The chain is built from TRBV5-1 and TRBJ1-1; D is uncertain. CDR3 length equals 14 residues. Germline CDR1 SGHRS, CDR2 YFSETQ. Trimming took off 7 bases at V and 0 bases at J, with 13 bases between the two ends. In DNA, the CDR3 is TGCGCCAGCCTTCCGTACCAGATGAACACTGAAGCTTTCTTT. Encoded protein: CASLPYQMNTEAFF.

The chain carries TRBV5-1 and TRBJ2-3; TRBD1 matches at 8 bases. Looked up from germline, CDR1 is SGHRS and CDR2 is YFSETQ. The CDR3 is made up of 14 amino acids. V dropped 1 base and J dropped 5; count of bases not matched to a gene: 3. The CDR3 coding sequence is TGCGCCAGCAGCTTGAAACAGGGGGTAGATACGCAGTATTTT. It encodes CASSLKQGVDTQYF.

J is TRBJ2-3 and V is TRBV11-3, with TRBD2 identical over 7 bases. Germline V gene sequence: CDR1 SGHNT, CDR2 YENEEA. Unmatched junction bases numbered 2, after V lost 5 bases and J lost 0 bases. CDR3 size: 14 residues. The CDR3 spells CASSAGASTDTQYF. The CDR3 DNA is TGTGCCAGCAGCGCGGGAGCAAGCACAGATACGCAGTATTTT. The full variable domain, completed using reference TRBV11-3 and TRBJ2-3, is EAGVVQSPRYKIIEKKQPVAFWCNPISGHNTLYWYLQNLGQGPELLIRYENEEAVDDSQLPKDRFSAERLKGVDSTLKIQPAELGDSAVYLCASSAGASTDTQYFGPGTRLTVL.

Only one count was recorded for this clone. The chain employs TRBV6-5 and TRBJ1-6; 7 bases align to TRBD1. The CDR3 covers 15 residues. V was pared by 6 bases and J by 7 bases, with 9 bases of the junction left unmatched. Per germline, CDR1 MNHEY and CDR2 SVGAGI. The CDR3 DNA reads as TGTGCCAGCAGGCCTAATACAGGGGCAAATTCACCCCTCCACTTT. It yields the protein CASRPNTGANSPLHF.

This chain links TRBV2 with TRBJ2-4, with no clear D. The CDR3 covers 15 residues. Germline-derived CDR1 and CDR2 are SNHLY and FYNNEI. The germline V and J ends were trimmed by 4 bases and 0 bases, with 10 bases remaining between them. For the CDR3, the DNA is TGTGCCAGCAGTGTAGGAGAACTAGCCAAAAACATTCAGTACTTC. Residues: CASSVGELAKNIQYF. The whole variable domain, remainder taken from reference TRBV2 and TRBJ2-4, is EPEVTQTPSHQVTQMGQEVILRCVPISNHLYFYWYRQILGQKVEFLVSFYNNEISEKSEIFDDQFSVERPDGSNFTLKIRSTKLEDSAMYFCASSVGELAKNIQYFGAGTRLSVL.

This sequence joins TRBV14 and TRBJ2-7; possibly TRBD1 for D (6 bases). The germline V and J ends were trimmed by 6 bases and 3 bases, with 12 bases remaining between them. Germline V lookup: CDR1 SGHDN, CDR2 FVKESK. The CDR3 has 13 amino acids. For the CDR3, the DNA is TGTGCCAGCAGTCGAGGGGGTAGCTACGAGCAGTACTTC. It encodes CASSRGGSYEQYF.

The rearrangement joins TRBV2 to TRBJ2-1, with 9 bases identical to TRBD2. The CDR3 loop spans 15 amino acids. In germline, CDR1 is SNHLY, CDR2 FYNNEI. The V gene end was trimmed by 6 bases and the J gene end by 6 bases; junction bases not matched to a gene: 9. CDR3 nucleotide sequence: TGTGCCAGCAGCGCCAGCTCTAGCGGGGTCAATGAGCAGTTCTTC. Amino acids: CASSASSSGVNEQFF.

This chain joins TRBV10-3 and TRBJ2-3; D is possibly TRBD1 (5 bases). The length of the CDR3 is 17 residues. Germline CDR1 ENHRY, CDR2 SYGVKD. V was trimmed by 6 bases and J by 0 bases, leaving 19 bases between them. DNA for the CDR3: TGTGCCATCAGGGACAAAGACGAAGACAGCAGCACAGATACGCAGTATTTT. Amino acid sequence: CAIRDKDEDSSTDTQYF.

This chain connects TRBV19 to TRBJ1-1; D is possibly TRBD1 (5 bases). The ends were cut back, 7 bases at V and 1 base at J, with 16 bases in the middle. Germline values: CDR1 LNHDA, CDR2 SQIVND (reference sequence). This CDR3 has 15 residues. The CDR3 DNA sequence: TGTGCCAGTAAAGCCGTCAGCGGGGGGAACACTGAAGCTTTCTTT. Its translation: CASKAVSGGNTEAFF.

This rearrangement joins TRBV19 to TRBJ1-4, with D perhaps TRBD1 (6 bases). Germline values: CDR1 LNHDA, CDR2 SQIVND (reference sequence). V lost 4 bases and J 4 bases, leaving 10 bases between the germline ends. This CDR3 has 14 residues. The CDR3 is CASSTQGFNEKLFF. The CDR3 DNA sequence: TGTGCCAGTAGTACACAGGGTTTTAATGAAAAACTGTTTTTT.

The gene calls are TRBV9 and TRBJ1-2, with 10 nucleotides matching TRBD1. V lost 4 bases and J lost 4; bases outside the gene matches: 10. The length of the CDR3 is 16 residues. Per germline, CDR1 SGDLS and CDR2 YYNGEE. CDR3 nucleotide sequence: TGTGCCAGCAGCACAACGACAGGGGGCGGGTTCTATGGCTACACCTTC. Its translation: CASSTTTGGGFYGYTF.

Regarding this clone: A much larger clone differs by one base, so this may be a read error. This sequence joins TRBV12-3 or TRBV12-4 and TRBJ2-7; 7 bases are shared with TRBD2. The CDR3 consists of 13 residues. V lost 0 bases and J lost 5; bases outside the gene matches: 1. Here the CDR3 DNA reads TGTGCCAGCAGTTTAGCGGGAGGGAACGAGCAGTACTTC. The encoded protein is CASSLAGGNEQYF.

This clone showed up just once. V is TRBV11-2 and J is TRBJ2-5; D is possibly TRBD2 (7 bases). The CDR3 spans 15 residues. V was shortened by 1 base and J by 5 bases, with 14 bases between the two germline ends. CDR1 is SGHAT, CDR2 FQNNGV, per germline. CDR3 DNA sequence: TGTGCCAGCAGCTTAGTATCGGGGGGCGCCGAGACCCAGTACTTC. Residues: CASSLVSGGAETQYF.

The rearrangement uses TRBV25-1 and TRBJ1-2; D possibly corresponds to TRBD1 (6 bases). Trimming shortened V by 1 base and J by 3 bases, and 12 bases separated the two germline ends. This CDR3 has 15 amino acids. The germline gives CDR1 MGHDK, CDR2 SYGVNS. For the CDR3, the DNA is TGTGCCAGCAGTGAATTCAGGGGTCTTGACTATGGCTACACCTTC. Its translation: CASSEFRGLDYGYTF.

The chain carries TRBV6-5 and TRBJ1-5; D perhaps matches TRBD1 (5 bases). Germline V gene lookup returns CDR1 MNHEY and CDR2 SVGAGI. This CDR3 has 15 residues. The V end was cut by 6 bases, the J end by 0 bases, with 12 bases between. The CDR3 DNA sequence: TGTGCCAGCAGAGTATTCAGGGATAGCAATCAGCCCCAGCATTTT. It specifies CASRVFRDSNQPQHF.